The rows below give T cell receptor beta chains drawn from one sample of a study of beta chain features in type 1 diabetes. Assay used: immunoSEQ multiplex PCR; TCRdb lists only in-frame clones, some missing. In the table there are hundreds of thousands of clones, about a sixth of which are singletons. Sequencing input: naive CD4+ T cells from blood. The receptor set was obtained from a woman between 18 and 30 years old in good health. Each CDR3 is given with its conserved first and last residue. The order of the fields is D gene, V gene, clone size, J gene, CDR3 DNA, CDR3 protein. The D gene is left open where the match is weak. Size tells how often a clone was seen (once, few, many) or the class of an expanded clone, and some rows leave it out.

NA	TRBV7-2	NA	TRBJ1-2	TGTGCCAGCAGCCCGACGAGATCATATGGGCCCAACTATGGCTACACCTTC	CASSPTRSYGPNYGYTF
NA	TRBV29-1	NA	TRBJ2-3	TGCAGCGTTGCCAAACAAGATACGCAGTATTTT	CSVAKQDTQYF
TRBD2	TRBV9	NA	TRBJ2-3	TGTGCCAGCAGCGTAGGAGGGAGGGACGGCACAGATACGCAGTATTTT	CASSVGGRDGTDTQYF
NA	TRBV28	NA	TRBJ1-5	TGTGCCAGCAGTCTCATAGGGGGGCTGGTTCAGCCCCAGCATTTT	CASSLIGGLVQPQHF
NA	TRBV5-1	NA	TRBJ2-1	TGCGCCAGCACCTTCGGAAGTACCTACAATGAGCAGTTCTTC	CASTFGSTYNEQFF
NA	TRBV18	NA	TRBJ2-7	TGTGCCAGCTCACCAGCCGCGTACTACGAGCAGTACTTC	CASSPAAYYEQYF
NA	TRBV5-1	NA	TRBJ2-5	TGCGCCAGCAGCTTGGGGGGCGCAGGGGCAGAGACCCAGTACTTC	CASSLGGAGAETQYF
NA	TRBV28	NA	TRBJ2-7	TGTGCCAGCAGGGGTTCGATTGCGCAGTACTTC	CASRGSIAQYF
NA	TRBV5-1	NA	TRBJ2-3	TGCGCCAGCAGCTTGGATTATCACGGAACTACAGATACGCAGTATTTT	CASSLDYHGTTDTQYF
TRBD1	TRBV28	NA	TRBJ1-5	TGTGCCAGCAGTGCCAACCGGGACAGGGGACCTTTTGGCAATCAGCCCCAGCATTTT	CASSANRDRGPFGNQPQHF
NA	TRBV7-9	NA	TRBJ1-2	TGTGCCAGCAGCTTAGAGACAGGAAACTATGGCTACACCTTC	CASSLETGNYGYTF
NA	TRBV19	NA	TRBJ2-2	TGTGCCAGCCAGTACGCCGGGGAGCTGTTTTTT	CASQYAGELFF
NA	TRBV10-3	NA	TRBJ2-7	TGTGCCATCAGTACCGAGGGGACCCGCTACGAGCAGTACTTC	CAISTEGTRYEQYF
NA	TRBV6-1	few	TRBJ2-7	TGTGCCAGCAGTGGTCGTTGGCCCTACGAGCAGTACTTC	CASSGRWPYEQYF
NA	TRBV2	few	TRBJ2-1	TGTGCCAGCAGTGTAAAGAATGAGCAGTTCTTC	CASSVKNEQFF
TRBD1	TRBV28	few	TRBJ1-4	TGTGCCAGCAGTTTCGTGGGGGACAGAAATGAAAAACTGTTTTTT	CASSFVGDRNEKLFF
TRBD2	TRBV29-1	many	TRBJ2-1	TGCAGCGGGACTAGCGGTTACAATGAGCAGTTCTTC	CSGTSGYNEQFF
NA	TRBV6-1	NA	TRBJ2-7	TGTGCCAGCAGTGACACCCTCCCCTACGAGCAGTACTTC	CASSDTLPYEQYF
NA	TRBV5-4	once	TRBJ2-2	TGTGCCAGCAGCTTGAGTGGGGGACGGGTGACCGGGGAGCTGTTTTTT	CASSLSGGRVTGELFF
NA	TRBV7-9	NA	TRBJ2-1	TGTGCCAGCAGCTTATCGACAGGCCTCTCCTACAATGAGCAGTTCTTC	CASSLSTGLSYNEQFF
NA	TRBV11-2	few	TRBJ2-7	TGTGCCAGCAGCTGGACGTACGAGCAGTACTTC	CASSWTYEQYF
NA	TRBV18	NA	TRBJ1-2	NA	CASSPLWQYYTF
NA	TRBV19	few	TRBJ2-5	TGTGCCAGTAGTACCTCCTGGATCCAAGAGACCCAGTACTTC	CASSTSWIQETQYF
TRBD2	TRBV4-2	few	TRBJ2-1	TGTGCCAGCAGCCAAGATAAGACTAGCGTACCACAGGAGCAGTTCTTC	CASSQDKTSVPQEQFF
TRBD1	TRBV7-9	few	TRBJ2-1	TGTGCCAGCAGCTTAGGGACGGGACAGGAGCAGTTCTTC	CASSLGTGQEQFF
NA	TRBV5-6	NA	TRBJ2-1	TGTGCCAGCAGCACCCGACGGCAGGGTGGTGAGCAGTTCTTC	CASSTRRQGGEQFF
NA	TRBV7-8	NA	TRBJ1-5	TGTGCCAGCAGCTTAAGGGCCCCAGGGATTTTCTCGCAGCCCCAGCATTTT	CASSLRAPGIFSQPQHF
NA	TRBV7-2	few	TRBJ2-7	TGTGCCAGCACCTGGTCAGGGTCCTACGAGCAGTACTTC	CASTWSGSYEQYF
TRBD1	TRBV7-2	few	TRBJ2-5	TGTGCCAGCAGCTTAGAAACAGGGGGCTTAGAGACCCAGTACTTC	CASSLETGGLETQYF
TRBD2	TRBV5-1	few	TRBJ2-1	TGCGCCAGCAGTTTAGCGGGAATGAACAATGAGCAGTTCTTC	CASSLAGMNNEQFF
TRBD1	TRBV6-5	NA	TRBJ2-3	TGTGCCAGCAGACACAGGGGCTCTAGCACAGATACGCAGTATTTT	CASRHRGSSTDTQYF
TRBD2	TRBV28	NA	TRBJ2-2	TGTGCCAGCAGTTTATTGGCTAGCGGGAGCCCCGGGGAGCTGTTTTTT	CASSLLASGSPGELFF
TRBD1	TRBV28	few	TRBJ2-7	TGTGCCAGCAGTCCCGGGACAGCCCCTATCGAGCAGTACTTC	CASSPGTAPIEQYF
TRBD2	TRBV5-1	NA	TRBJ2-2	TGCGCCAGCAGCCTCCCCGGGACTAGCGGGAGGGCCCACACCGGGGAGCTGTTTTTT	CASSLPGTSGRAHTGELFF
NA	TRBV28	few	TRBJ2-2	TGTGCCAGCAGCCGGAACACCGGGGAGCTGTTTTTT	CASSRNTGELFF
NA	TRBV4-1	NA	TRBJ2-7	TGCGCCAGCAGCCAAGAGGGTACGGCATTTAGACACGAGCAGTACTTC	CASSQEGTAFRHEQYF
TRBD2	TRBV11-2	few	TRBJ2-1	TGTGCCAGCAGCTTAGACGCTAGCGGGAGCGAATCCTACAATGAGCAGTTCTTC	CASSLDASGSESYNEQFF
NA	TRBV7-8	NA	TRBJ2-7	TGTGCCAGCAGCTTAGGACTGATCCTCTACGAGCAGTACTTC	CASSLGLILYEQYF
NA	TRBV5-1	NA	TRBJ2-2	TGCGCCAGCAGCTTGGGACTAGTCCGGCCGGGGGAGCTGTTTTTT	CASSLGLVRPGELFF
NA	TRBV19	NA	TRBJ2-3	TGTGCCAGTAGTATAGTGGGCGCAGATACGCAGTATTTT	CASSIVGADTQYF
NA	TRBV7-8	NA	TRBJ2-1	TGTGCCAGCAGCTTTTCGCGAAACAATGAGCAGTTCTTC	CASSFSRNNEQFF
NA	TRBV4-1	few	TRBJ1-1	TGCGCCAGCAGCGATGTGGGGGGCGCGTACACTGAAGCTTTCTTT	CASSDVGGAYTEAFF
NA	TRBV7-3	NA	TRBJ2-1	TGTGCCAGCAGCTTAATTTCGGCGGATGAGCAGTTCTTC	CASSLISADEQFF
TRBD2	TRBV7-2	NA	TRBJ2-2	TGTGCCAGCAGCTCAGCGGGAGGGAACACCGGGGAGCTGTTTTTT	CASSSAGGNTGELFF
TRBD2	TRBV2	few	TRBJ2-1	TGTGCCAGCAGGGGGCCGGGACTAGCGGGAGTGACCTACAATGAGCAGTTCTTC	CASRGPGLAGVTYNEQFF
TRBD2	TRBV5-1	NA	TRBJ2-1	TGCGCCAGCAGCTTGGGTCTAGCGGGAAAGAGGGATGAGCAGTTCTTC	CASSLGLAGKRDEQFF
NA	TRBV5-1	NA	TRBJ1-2	TGCGCCAGCAGCTTGGGGGCCGGGGTTAACTATGGCTACACCTTC	CASSLGAGVNYGYTF
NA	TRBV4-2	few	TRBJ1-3	TGTGCCAGCAGCCAAGATAGCGGGGCAGGAGAAGTGGTCAGCTCTGGAAACACCATATATTTT	CASSQDSGAGEVVSSGNTIYF
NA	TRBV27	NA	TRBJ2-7	TGTGCCAGCAGTTTACGCTATCCCTACGAGCAGTACTTC	CASSLRYPYEQYF
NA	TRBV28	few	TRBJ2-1	TGTGCCAGCAGTTACCCTCCTAGCCCAGGCTTCAATGAGCAGTTCTTC	CASSYPPSPGFNEQFF
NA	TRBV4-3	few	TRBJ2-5	TGCGCCAGCAGCTCCACAGGCGGAGAGACCCAGTACTTC	CASSSTGGETQYF
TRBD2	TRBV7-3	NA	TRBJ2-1	TGTGCCAGCAGAAAACTAGCGGGAGCGAACAATGAGCAGTTCTTC	CASRKLAGANNEQFF
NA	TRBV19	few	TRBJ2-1	TGTGCCAGTAGTCGGATCCTCGGTGAGCAGTTCTTC	CASSRILGEQFF
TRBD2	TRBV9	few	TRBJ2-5	TGTGCCAGCAGCGTTGGGACTAGCGGGAGTTTGGGAGAGACCCAGTACTTC	CASSVGTSGSLGETQYF
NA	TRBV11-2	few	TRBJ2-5	TGTGCCAGCAGCCGCCACCAAGAGACCCAGTACTTC	CASSRHQETQYF